This is a list of T cell receptor beta chains from one sample in a study of blood T cell repertoires in COVID-19. The assay was immunoSEQ multiplex PCR, and TCRdb's table has in-frame clones only and misses some. This sample has around 370,000 clones, with around nine tenths found just once. Source material: PBMCs or T cells enriched from blood (not recorded which). All receptors come from a woman between 18 and 30 years old who had recovered from COVID-19. Both conserved end residues are part of each CDR3. Fields, in order: CDR3 DNA, CDR3 protein, J gene, D gene, V gene, clone size. A D gene is named only where the DNA matches it firmly. The size of a clone is reported for some rows only, either as once, few or many, or as a class for expanded clones.

DNA: TGTGCCAGCAGCTTAATAGATGGCGAGCAGTACTTC
CDR3: CASSLIDGEQYF
J: TRBJ2-7
D: NA
V: TRBV7-8
size: NA

DNA: TGTGCCAGCAGTGAAGGACAGGGAAAAAATCAGCCCCAGCATTTT
CDR3: CASSEGQGKNQPQHF
J: TRBJ1-5
D: TRBD1
V: TRBV27
size: NA

DNA: TGTGCCAGCAGCCCGCCCCCCAACAGGGGCCCTTCACCCCTCCACTTT
CDR3: CASSPPPNRGPSPLHF
J: TRBJ1-6
D: TRBD1
V: TRBV14
size: NA

DNA: TGTGCCAGTTCGGTCACCGGGGAGCTGTTTTTT
CDR3: CASSVTGELFF
J: TRBJ2-2
D: NA
V: TRBV19
size: once

DNA: TGTGCCAGCACCCGAGACTCCGTTTCACCCCAGTACTTC
CDR3: CASTRDSVSPQYF
J: TRBJ2-5
D: NA
V: TRBV6-6
size: once

DNA: TGTGCCATCAGGCGCGAGACAGCGAACACTGAAGCTTTCTTT
CDR3: CAIRRETANTEAFF
J: TRBJ1-1
D: NA
V: TRBV10-3
size: NA

DNA: TGCGCCAGCAGCAAATGGGGCGGTAATGAAAAACTGTTTTTT
CDR3: CASSKWGGNEKLFF
J: TRBJ1-4
D: NA
V: TRBV4-1
size: NA

DNA: TGTGCCAGCAGGAAGCAGGGGGAGGCGAACACTGAAGCTTTCTTT
CDR3: CASRKQGEANTEAFF
J: TRBJ1-1
D: TRBD1
V: TRBV6-4
size: NA

DNA: TGCGCCAGCAGTTTAGGACAGGACGGAAAACTGTTTTTT
CDR3: CASSLGQDGKLFF
J: TRBJ1-4
D: TRBD1
V: TRBV5-1
size: NA

DNA: TGTGCCAGCAGCTTATATAGCGGGGGGGCAGGTGAGCAGTTCTTC
CDR3: CASSLYSGGAGEQFF
J: TRBJ2-1
D: TRBD2
V: TRBV13
size: NA

DNA: TGTGCCAGCAGTTTACGGGGCTCCTACAATGAGCAGTTCTTC
CDR3: CASSLRGSYNEQFF
J: TRBJ2-1
D: NA
V: TRBV27
size: NA

DNA: TGCGCCAGCTCGGGGGGCGGGGAGCTGTTTTTT
CDR3: CASSGGGELFF
J: TRBJ2-2
D: TRBD2
V: TRBV5-1
size: NA

DNA: TGTGCCAGCAGCGTCTCCGGGACAGGGGGCCGCACAGATACGCAGTATTTT
CDR3: CASSVSGTGGRTDTQYF
J: TRBJ2-3
D: TRBD1
V: TRBV9
size: NA

DNA: TGTGCCTGGACCCGACCTATAGCGGGGGAGTCCTACGAGCAGTACTTC
CDR3: CAWTRPIAGESYEQYF
J: TRBJ2-7
D: TRBD2
V: TRBV30
size: NA

DNA: TGTGCCACCAGCAGACAGGACAGATTAGCTAACTATGGCTACACCTTC
CDR3: CATSRQDRLANYGYTF
J: TRBJ1-2
D: NA
V: TRBV15
size: NA

DNA: TGTGCCAGCAGTTTATTGGGGGCAGGGGGTAAGGTGGGACAGCCCCAGCATTTT
CDR3: CASSLLGAGGKVGQPQHF
J: TRBJ1-5
D: TRBD1
V: TRBV28
size: NA

DNA: TGTGCCAGCAGCTTGGCCGAGGGAAACACAGATACGCAGTATTTT
CDR3: CASSLAEGNTDTQYF
J: TRBJ2-3
D: NA
V: TRBV5-4
size: once

DNA: TGCGCCAGCAGCTTGTCACCGGGACAGAGCTCCTACGAGCAGTACTTC
CDR3: CASSLSPGQSSYEQYF
J: TRBJ2-7
D: TRBD1
V: TRBV5-1
size: NA

DNA: TGTGCCAGCAGCTTGGGCAGCACCTATGGCTACACCTTC
CDR3: CASSLGSTYGYTF
J: TRBJ1-2
D: NA
V: TRBV7-3
size: NA

DNA: TGCGCCAGCAGCTTGGCGACTAGCGGGGAAGAGACCCAGTACTTC
CDR3: CASSLATSGEETQYF
J: TRBJ2-5
D: TRBD2
V: TRBV5-1
size: NA

DNA: TGTGCCAGCAGCCCTATTAGCTCCTACGAGCAGTACTTC
CDR3: CASSPISSYEQYF
J: TRBJ2-7
D: NA
V: TRBV27
size: NA

DNA: TGTGCCACCAGCAGCGTGCTAGCGGGGGGGAATGAGCAGTTCTTC
CDR3: CATSSVLAGGNEQFF
J: TRBJ2-1
D: TRBD2
V: TRBV15
size: NA

DNA: TGCGCCAGCAGCTTGGTTGCAGGGGGACACAATTCACCCCTCCACTTT
CDR3: CASSLVAGGHNSPLHF
J: TRBJ1-6
D: TRBD1
V: TRBV5-1
size: NA

DNA: TGTGCCAGCAGCGGGGGGGTTGAGGAAAACATTCAGTACTTC
CDR3: CASSGGVEENIQYF
J: TRBJ2-4
D: TRBD2
V: TRBV5-4
size: NA

DNA: TGTGCCAGCAGTTTACCGGGTCGGGGCACCGGGGAGCTGTTTTTT
CDR3: CASSLPGRGTGELFF
J: TRBJ2-2
D: NA
V: TRBV28
size: NA

DNA: TGTGCCAGCAGCCTTATGTCTGGGGCCAACGTCCTGACTTTC
CDR3: CASSLMSGANVLTF
J: TRBJ2-6
D: NA
V: TRBV7-3
size: NA

DNA: TGTGCCATCAGTCCGAGTAATGGCTACACCTTC
CDR3: CAISPSNGYTF
J: TRBJ1-2
D: NA
V: TRBV10-3
size: NA

DNA: TGTGCCAGCAGTGAAAAAATCAATAATTCACCCCTCCACTTT
CDR3: CASSEKINNSPLHF
J: TRBJ1-6
D: NA
V: TRBV25-1
size: NA

DNA: TGTGCCAGCAGGCCGGGACTGTCTCAAGAGACCCAGTACTTC
CDR3: CASRPGLSQETQYF
J: TRBJ2-5
D: NA
V: TRBV2
size: NA

DNA: TGTGCCTGGAGCGCAACAGGGGAAGACACTGAAGCTTTCTTT
CDR3: CAWSATGEDTEAFF
J: TRBJ1-1
D: TRBD1
V: TRBV30
size: NA

DNA: TGTGCCAGCAGCCAAGAATCCCCTACCTTCGATGAGCAGTTCTTC
CDR3: CASSQESPTFDEQFF
J: TRBJ2-1
D: NA
V: TRBV3-1/TRBV3-2
size: NA

DNA: TGTGCCAGCAGTGGACAGGGGGCGGTGAACAATCAGCCCCAGCATTTT
CDR3: CASSGQGAVNNQPQHF
J: TRBJ1-5
D: TRBD1
V: TRBV27
size: NA

DNA: TGTGCCAGCAGCTTGGGGGAGTTTTATAGCAATCAGCCCCAGCATTTT
CDR3: CASSLGEFYSNQPQHF
J: TRBJ1-5
D: NA
V: TRBV5-8
size: NA

DNA: TGCGCCAGCACCCCACGGGGGAACTGGGAGTATGGCTACACCTTC
CDR3: CASTPRGNWEYGYTF
J: TRBJ1-2
D: NA
V: TRBV5-1
size: NA

DNA: TGTGCCAGCAGTGACAGGTCCGGGGGGGCAAGTGGCTACACCTTC
CDR3: CASSDRSGGASGYTF
J: TRBJ1-2
D: NA
V: TRBV6-4
size: NA